This TCR beta chain is drawn from a study of blood T cell repertoires in COVID-19. In the study overall: Both acute and convalescent COVID-19 samples were obtained from the United States, Italy and Spain. PBMCs, B-cell-depleted T cells, or T cells were the source of the cDNA or gDNA that made up the material.

Authors' processing steps: It was from reference gene primer amplification that nucleated cell counts were estimated. Using immunoSEQ multiplex PCR, the repertoire was profiled, and TCRdb retains in-frame clones only, with some absent. V and J calls and clone size come straight from that table; D and trimming were deduced from the DNA. The sample yields around 250,000 clones, approximately 86% seen once. V lost 4 bases and J 4 bases, leaving 7 bases between the germline ends. In germline, CDR1 is SGHDN, CDR2 FVKESK. CDR3 length: 13 residues. This clone was recorded once. Distinct nucleotide sequences in the sample also encode this CDR3.

What was sequenced was peripheral blood. The sequence derives from an older woman with active or convalescent COVID-19. The V call is TRBV14, the J call TRBJ2-2; D perhaps matches TRBD1 (6 bases). CDR3 coding DNA: TGTGCCAGCAGCCTACAGGGCACCGGGGAGCTGTTTTTT. Residues: CASSLQGTGELFF.